The 15 T cell receptor beta chains listed next were all sequenced from one sample in a study of control samples from healthy donors and cancer patients. The assay was immunoSEQ multiplex PCR, and TCRdb's table has in-frame clones only and misses some. The sample has over 90,000 clones, about 90% seen once. Sequencing was done on a sample of blood. These receptor sequences come from a woman between 18 and 29 years old in good health.

This chain connects TRBV7-8 to TRBJ1-3, with 7 positions matching TRBD1. Germline CDR1 reads SGHVS; CDR2 reads FQNEAQ. This CDR3 spans 20 amino acids. V trimming: 5 bases; J trimming: 0 bases; junction bases outside the gene matches: 19. DNA for the CDR3: TGTGCCAGCAGCACACAAACCTACTGGACAGGCGCGTCCTCTGGAAACACCATATATTTT. This sequence encodes CASSTQTYWTGASSGNTIYF. Looking up the rest from reference TRBV7-8 and TRBJ1-3 gives the full variable domain: GAGVSQSPRYKVAKRGQDVALRCDPISGHVSLFWYQQALGQGPEFLTYFQNEAQLDKSGLPSDRFFAERPEGSVSTLKIQRTQQEDSAVYLCASSTQTYWTGASSGNTIYFGEGSWLTVV.

The gene calls are TRBV7-9 and TRBJ1-2; D perhaps matches TRBD1 (5 bases). The CDR3 is 13 residues long. Trimming shortened V by 5 bases and J by 3 bases, and 10 bases separated the two germline ends. Germline V lookup: CDR1 SEHNR, CDR2 FQNEAQ (reference sequence). CDR3 region: CASSPGTHYGYTF. CDR3 bases: TGTGCCAGCAGCCCCGGGACGCACTATGGCTACACCTTC.

The genes are TRBV19 and TRBJ1-1, with 10 bases aligning to TRBD1. Germline-derived CDR1 and CDR2 are LNHDA and SQIVND (reference sequence). This CDR3 is 14 amino acids long. Germline trimming cut 5 bases from V and 8 bases from J; bases unmatched to any gene: 8. The CDR3 nucleotides read TGTGCCAGTAGTTTCCGACAGGGGGCTAGAGAAGCTTTCTTT. It translates to CASSFRQGAREAFF.

The rearrangement uses TRBV5-6 and TRBJ1-1, with D possibly matching TRBD1 (6 bases). The CDR3 sequence is 14 residues long. The V gene's germline CDR1 is SGHDT and CDR2 YYEEEE. V lost 4 bases and J 2 bases, leaving 12 bases between the germline ends. The CDR3 loop is CASSHRTANTEAFF. CDR3 coding DNA: TGTGCCAGCAGCCACAGGACAGCTAACACTGAAGCTTTCTTT.

The J gene is TRBJ1-2, the V gene TRBV19; D call uncertain. The germline V and J ends were trimmed by 2 bases and 3 bases, with 10 bases remaining between them. The CDR3 totals 14 residues. The germline V gene has CDR1 LNHDA and CDR2 SQIVND (reference sequence). The CDR3 protein is CASSIFLGHYGYTF. The CDR3 region has the DNA TGTGCCAGTAGTATATTCTTGGGCCACTATGGCTACACCTTC.

The V gene is TRBV19, the J gene TRBJ1-6, with 8 bases that match TRBD1. Trimming at V came to 4 bases and at J to 5 bases, leaving 13 bases not matched to a gene. CDR1 is LNHDA, CDR2 SQIVND, per germline (reference sequence). The length of the CDR3 is 18 residues. This CDR3 is CASSKFPTGVENNSPLHF. The CDR3 nucleotides are TGTGCCAGTAGTAAATTTCCGACAGGGGTGGAGAATAATTCACCCCTCCACTTT.

The chain carries TRBV30 and TRBJ1-2; possibly TRBD1 for D (5 bases). In germline, CDR1 is GTSNPN, CDR2 SVGIG (reference sequence). This CDR3 spans 12 amino acids. Deletions cut 3 bases from V and 1 base from J, with 6 bases between. The CDR3 nucleotides are TGTGCCTGGAGGCAGGGTAACTATGGCTACACCTTC. This codes for CAWRQGNYGYTF.

This chain connects TRBV13 to TRBJ2-6; D possibly corresponds to TRBD1 (5 bases). The V end lost 0 bases, the J end lost 0 bases, and 15 bases lay between the germline ends. In germline, CDR1 is PRHDT, CDR2 FYEKMQ (reference sequence). There are 19 residues in the CDR3. The CDR3: CASSLGPWGPRSGANVLTF. Written as DNA, the CDR3 is TGTGCCAGCAGCTTAGGCCCCTGGGGCCCGCGCTCTGGGGCCAACGTCCTGACTTTC.

The genes are TRBV18 and TRBJ1-3, with TRBD1 as a possible D gene (5 bases). CDR1 KGHSH and CDR2 LQKENI come from the germline V gene. V was shortened by 8 bases and J by 3 bases, with 17 bases between the two germline ends. This CDR3 has 15 residues. The CDR3 region has the DNA TGTGCCAGCGCTCCCTTACAGGACGGTGGAAACACCATATATTTT. Protein sequence: CASAPLQDGGNTIYF.

This chain links TRBV13 with TRBJ2-2; D is undetermined. The V and J ends lost 4 bases and 6 bases respectively, with 12 bases between them. The CDR3 contains 14 residues. The germline V gene has CDR1 PRHDT and CDR2 FYEKMQ (reference sequence). The CDR3 is CASSSSYASGELFF. The DNA of the CDR3 is TGTGCCAGCAGCTCCTCCTACGCCTCCGGGGAGCTGTTTTTT. The entire variable domain, with the rest obtained from reference TRBV13 and TRBJ2-2, is as follows: AAGVIQSPRHLIKEKRETATLKCYPIPRHDTVYWYQQGPGQDPQFLISFYEKMQSDKGSIPDRFSAQQFSDYHSELNMSSLELGDSALYFCASSSSYASGELFFGEGSRLTVL.

This sequence joins TRBV7-9 and TRBJ2-1; no firm D call. Per the germline V gene, CDR1 is SEHNR and CDR2 is FQNEAQ (reference sequence). This CDR3 contains 13 residues. With 5 bases removed from V and 4 bases from J, the gap between germline ends came to 9 bases. The CDR3 loop reads CASSPTKYNEQFF. CDR3 in DNA: TGTGCCAGCAGCCCGACAAAATACAATGAGCAGTTCTTC.

The rearrangement joins TRBV28 to TRBJ1-4; D call uncertain. The CDR3 extends over 14 amino acids. CDR1 MDHEN and CDR2 SYDVKM come from the germline V gene. V gave up 2 bases and J gave up 3 bases, with 7 bases separating them. The CDR3 DNA sequence: TGTGCCAGCAGTTTAGTAAGGCCTAATGAAAAACTGTTTTTT. Protein sequence: CASSLVRPNEKLFF.

The CDR3 reads CASSWVFGRPSYEQYF. CDR3 sequence (DNA): TGTGCCAGCAGTTGGGTTTTCGGGAGGCCCTCCTACGAGCAGTACTTC. The rearrangement links TRBV6-4 to TRBJ2-7; 7 bases are shared with TRBD2. With V trimmed by 5 bases and J by 0 bases, 10 bases remained unmatched. The CDR3 spans 16 residues. The germline CDR1 and CDR2 sequences are MRHNA and SNTAGT.

As concerns this clone: At one of its ends the junction is not consistent with the germline gene, which may arise from a read error. The chain recombines TRBV19 with TRBJ2-3; 11 bases map to TRBD2. The germline V gene encodes CDR1 LNHDA and CDR2 SQIVND (reference sequence). The CDR3 spans 15 residues. This chain's CDR3 is CASSILAGGTDRQYF. The CDR3 coding sequence is TGTGCCAGTAGTATTCTAGCGGGGGGCACAGATAGGCAGTATTTT.

The chain is built from TRBV30 and TRBJ1-6; TRBD1 might be the D (5 bases). This CDR3 has 12 amino acids. The germline CDR1 and CDR2 sequences are GTSNPN and SVGIG (reference sequence). V gave up 8 bases and J gave up 5 bases, with 10 bases separating them. Written as DNA, the CDR3 is TGTGCCCACGGGACGGATAATTCACCCCTCCACTTT. Translation gives CAHGTDNSPLHF. The full variable domain, in which reference TRBV30 and TRBJ1-6 provide the parts outside the CDR3, is SQTIHQWPATLVQPVGSPLSLECTVEGTSNPNLYWYRQAAGRGLQLLFYSVGIGQISSEVPQNLSASRPQDRQFILSSKKLLLSDSGFYLCAHGTDNSPLHFGNGTRLTVT.